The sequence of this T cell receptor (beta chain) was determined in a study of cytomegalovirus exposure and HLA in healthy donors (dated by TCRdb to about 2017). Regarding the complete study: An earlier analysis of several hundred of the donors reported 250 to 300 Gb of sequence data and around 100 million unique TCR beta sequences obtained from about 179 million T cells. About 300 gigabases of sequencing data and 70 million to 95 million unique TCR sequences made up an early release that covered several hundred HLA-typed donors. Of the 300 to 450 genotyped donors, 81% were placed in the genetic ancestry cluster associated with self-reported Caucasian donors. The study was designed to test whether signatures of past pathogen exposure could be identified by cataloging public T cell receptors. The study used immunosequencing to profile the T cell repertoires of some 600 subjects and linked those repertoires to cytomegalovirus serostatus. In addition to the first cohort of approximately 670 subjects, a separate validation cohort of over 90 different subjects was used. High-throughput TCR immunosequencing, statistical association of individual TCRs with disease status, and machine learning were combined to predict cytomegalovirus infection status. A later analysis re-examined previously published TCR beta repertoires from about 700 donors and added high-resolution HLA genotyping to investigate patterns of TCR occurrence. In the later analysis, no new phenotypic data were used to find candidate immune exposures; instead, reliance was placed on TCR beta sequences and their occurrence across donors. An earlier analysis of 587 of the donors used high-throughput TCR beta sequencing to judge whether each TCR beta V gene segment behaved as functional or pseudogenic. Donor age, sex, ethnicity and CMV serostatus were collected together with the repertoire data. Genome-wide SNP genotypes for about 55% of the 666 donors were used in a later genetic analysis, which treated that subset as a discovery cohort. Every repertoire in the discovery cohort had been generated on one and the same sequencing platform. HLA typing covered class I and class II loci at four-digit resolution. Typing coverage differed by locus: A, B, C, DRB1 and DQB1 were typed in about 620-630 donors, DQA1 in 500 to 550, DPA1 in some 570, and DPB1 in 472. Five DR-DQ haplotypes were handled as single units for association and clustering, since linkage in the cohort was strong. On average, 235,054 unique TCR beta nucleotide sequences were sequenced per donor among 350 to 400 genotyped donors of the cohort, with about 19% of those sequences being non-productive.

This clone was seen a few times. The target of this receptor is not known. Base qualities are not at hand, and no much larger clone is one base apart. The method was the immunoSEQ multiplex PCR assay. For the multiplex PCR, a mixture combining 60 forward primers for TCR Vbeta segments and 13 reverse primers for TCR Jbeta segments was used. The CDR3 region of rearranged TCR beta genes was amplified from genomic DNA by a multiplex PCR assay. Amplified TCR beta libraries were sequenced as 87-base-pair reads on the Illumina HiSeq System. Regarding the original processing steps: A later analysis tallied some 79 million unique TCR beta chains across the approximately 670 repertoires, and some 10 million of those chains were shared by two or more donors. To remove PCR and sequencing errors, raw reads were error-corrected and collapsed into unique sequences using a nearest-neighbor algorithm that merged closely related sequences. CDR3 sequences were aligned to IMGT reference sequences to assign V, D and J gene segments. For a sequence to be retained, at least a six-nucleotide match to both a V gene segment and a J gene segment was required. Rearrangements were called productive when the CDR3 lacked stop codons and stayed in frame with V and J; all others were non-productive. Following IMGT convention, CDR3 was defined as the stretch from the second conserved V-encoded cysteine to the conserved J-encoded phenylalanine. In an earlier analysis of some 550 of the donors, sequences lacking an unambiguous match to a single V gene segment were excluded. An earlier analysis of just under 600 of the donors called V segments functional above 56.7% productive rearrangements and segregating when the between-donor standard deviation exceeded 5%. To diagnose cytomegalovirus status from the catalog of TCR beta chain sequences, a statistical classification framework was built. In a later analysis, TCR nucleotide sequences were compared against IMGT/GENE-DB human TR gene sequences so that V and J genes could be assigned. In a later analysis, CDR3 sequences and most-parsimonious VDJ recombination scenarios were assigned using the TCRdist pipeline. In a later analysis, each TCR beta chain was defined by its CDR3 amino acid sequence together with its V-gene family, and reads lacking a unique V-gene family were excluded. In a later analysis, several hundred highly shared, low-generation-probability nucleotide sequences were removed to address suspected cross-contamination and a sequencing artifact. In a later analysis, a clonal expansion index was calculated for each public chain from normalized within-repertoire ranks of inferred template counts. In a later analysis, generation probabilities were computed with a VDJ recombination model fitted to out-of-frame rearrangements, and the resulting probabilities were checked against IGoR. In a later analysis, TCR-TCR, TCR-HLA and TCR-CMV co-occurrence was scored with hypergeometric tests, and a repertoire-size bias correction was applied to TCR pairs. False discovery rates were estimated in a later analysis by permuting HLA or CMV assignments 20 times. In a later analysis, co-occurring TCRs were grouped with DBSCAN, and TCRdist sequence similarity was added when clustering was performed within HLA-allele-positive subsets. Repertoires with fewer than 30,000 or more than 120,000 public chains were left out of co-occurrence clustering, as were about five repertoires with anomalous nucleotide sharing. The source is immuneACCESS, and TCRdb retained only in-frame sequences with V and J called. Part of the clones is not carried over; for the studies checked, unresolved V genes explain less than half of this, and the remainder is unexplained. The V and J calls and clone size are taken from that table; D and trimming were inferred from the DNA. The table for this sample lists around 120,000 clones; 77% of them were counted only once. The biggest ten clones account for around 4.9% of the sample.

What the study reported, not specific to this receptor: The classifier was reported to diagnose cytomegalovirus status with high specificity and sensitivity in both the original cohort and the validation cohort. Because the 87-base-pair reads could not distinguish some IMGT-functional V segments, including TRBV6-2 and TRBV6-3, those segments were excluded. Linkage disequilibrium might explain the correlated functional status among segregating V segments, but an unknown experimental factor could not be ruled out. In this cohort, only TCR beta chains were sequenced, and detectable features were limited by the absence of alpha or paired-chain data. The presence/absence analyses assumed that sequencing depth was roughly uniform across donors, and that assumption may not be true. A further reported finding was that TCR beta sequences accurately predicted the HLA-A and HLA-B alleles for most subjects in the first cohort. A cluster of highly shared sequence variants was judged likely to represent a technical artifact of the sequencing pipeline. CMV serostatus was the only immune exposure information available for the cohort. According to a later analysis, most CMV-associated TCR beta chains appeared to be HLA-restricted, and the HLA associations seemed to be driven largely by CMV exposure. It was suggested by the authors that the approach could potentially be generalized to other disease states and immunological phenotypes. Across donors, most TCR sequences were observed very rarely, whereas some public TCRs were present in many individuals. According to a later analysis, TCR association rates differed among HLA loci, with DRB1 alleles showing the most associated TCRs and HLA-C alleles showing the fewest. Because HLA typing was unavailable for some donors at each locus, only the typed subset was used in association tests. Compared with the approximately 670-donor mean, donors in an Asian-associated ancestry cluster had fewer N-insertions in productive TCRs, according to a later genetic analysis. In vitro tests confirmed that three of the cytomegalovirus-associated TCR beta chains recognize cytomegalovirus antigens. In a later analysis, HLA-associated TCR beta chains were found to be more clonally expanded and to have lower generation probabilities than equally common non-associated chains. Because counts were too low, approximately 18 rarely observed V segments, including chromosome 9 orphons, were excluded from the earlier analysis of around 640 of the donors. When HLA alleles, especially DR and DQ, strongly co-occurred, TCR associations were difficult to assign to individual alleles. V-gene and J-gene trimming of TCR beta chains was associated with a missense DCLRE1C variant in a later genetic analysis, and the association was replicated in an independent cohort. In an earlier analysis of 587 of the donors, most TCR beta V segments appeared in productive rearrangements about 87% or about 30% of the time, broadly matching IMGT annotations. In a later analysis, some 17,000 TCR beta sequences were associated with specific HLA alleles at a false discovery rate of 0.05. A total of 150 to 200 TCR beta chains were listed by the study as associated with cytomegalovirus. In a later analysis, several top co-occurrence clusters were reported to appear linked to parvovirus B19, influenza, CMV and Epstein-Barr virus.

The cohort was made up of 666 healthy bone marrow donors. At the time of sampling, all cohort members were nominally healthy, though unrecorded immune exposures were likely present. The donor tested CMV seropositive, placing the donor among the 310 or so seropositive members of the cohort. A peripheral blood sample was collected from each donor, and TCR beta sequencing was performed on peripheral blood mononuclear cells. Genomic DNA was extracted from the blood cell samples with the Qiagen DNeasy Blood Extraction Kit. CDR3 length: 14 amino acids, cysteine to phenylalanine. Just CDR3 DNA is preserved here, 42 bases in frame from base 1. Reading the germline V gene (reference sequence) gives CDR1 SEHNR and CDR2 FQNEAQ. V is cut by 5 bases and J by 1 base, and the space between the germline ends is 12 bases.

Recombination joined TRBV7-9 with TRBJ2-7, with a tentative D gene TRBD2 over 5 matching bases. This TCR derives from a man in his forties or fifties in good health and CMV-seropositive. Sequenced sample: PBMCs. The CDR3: CASSRRTLSYEQYF. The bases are TGTGCCAGCAGCCGCCGGACTCTGTCCTACGAGCAGTACTTC.